The 20 T cell receptor beta chains reported below all come from one sample, sequenced in a study of molecular identifiers for immune sequencing clone quantification. TCRdb fed the PCR reads into MiXCR, producing one record per CDR3 protein. The table records tens of thousands of distinct CDR3 sequences, 15% to 20% of them present only once. Sequenced input: naive CD8+ T cells from blood, with Jurkat cell RNA spiked in. Subset in this sample: FACS-sorted CD8+CD4-CCR7+CD45RA+ naive T cells. The source of these receptors is a human donor in good health. Some libraries in this study had Jurkat cell RNA spiked in.

Of note for this clonotype: One end of the junction is discordant with germline, which a read error may explain. Here the CDR3 reads CASSVEPAPSAANGKLFF. CDR3 nucleotide sequence: TGTGCCAGCAGCGTTGAACCCGCTCCATCTGCAGCTAATGGAAAACTGTTTTTT. The V gene is TRBV7-6, the J gene TRBJ1-4, with D unresolved. Looked up from germline, CDR1 is SGHVS and CDR2 is FNYEAQ. CDR3 length: 18 residues.

This clonotype was recorded many times. This chain uses TRBV7-9 with TRBJ2-5; D gene uncertain. Germline lookup yields CDR1 SEHNR and CDR2 FQNEAQ (reference sequence). V was trimmed by 5 bases and J by 5 bases, leaving 12 bases between them. The CDR3 has 13 residues. Written as DNA, the CDR3 is TGTGCCAGCAGCGTGGTGGGTTTGGAGACCCAGTACTTC. It specifies CASSVVGLETQYF.

As to this clonotype: Sequence at one end of the junction differs from germline and may be a read error. The chain employs TRBV7-8 and TRBJ2-3; D might be TRBD1 (6 bases). Germline V gene lookup returns CDR1 SGHVS and CDR2 FQNEAQ. This CDR3 contains 15 residues. CDR3 residues: CASSLRGRGTDTQYF. Written as DNA, the CDR3 is TGTGCCAGCAGCTTAAGGGGCAGGGGCACGGATACGCAGTATTTT.

This clonotype was detected ten times or more. This chain uses TRBV20-1 with TRBJ2-1; tentative D call: TRBD2 (6 bases). V gave up 6 bases and J gave up 8 bases, with 20 bases separating them. CDR1 DFQATT and CDR2 SNEGSKA come from the germline V gene (reference sequence). The CDR3 is 14 residues long. The CDR3 loop is CSAKWEDLDDEQFF. CDR3 in DNA: TGCAGTGCCAAGTGGGAGGATCTGGACGATGAGCAGTTCTTC.

This clonotype appeared many times. The rearrangement links TRBV12-5 to TRBJ1-2, with 9 nucleotides matching TRBD1. This CDR3 is built from 14 residues. With V trimmed by 7 bases and J by 5 bases, 8 bases remained unmatched. CDR1 is LGHNT, CDR2 FRNRAP, per germline. This CDR3 reads CASARTGEEYGYTF. The CDR3 coding sequence is TGTGCTAGTGCCAGGACAGGGGAAGAATATGGCTACACCTTC.

In the case of this clonotype: A single base separates this from a much larger clone, so it may be a read error. No conserved phenylalanine or tryptophan is present at the end of the CDR3, so a read error is the likely explanation. This sequence joins TRBV2 and TRBJ1-5; maybe TRBD1 (5 bases). In germline, CDR1 is SNHLY, CDR2 FYNNEI. V lost 2 bases and J 0 bases, leaving 8 bases between the germline ends. CDR3 length: 15 amino acids. The CDR3 DNA follows: TGTGCCAGCAGTGAACAGGGTTATAGCAATCAGCCCCAGCATCTT. Translation: CASSEQGYSNQPQHL.

A note on this clonotype: A read error is likely, as this CDR3 ends without the conserved phenylalanine or tryptophan. CDR3 loop: CAGSPPLASNTEAFI. The CDR3 DNA reads as TGTGCCGGCAGTCCACCCCTGGCCTCGAACACTGAAGCTTTCATT. V and J are TRBV28 and TRBJ1-1; no definite D call. The germline CDR1 and CDR2 sequences are MDHEN and SYDVKM. The CDR3 consists of 15 residues.

Comment on this clonotype: A much larger clone lies a single base off, so this may be a read error. The rearrangement links TRBV12-3 or TRBV12-4 to TRBJ1-1; unclear D gene. The CDR3 sequence is 12 residues long. V was pared by 6 bases and J by 6 bases, with 11 bases between. The DNA of the CDR3 is TGTGCCAGCAGCACTGGGTACTCTGAAGCTTTCTTT. Its protein product is CASSTGYSEAFF.

The sample holds many counts of this clonotype. V and J are TRBV29-1 and TRBJ2-7; D tentatively fits TRBD1 or TRBD2 (5 bases each). V lost 7 bases, J lost 4 bases, and 14 bases lay in between. Germline assignment: CDR1 SQVTM and CDR2 ANQGSEA. The CDR3 runs to 12 residues. CDR3 region: CSGGAGTYEQYF. CDR3 DNA sequence: TGCAGCGGTGGGGCAGGGACGTACGAGCAGTACTTC.

This clonotype was observed many times. The CDR3 reads CSARDLQGTLREQYF. In nucleotides, the CDR3 is TGCAGTGCTAGAGATCTGCAGGGTACTCTACGTGAGCAGTACTTC. This chain links TRBV20-1 with TRBJ2-7; weak D call: TRBD1 (5 bases). There are 15 residues in the CDR3. With 0 bases removed from V and 7 bases from J, the gap between germline ends came to 19 bases. Germline V gene lookup returns CDR1 DFQATT and CDR2 SNEGSKA (reference sequence).

Worth noting for this clonotype: This sequence may be a read error, since a much larger clone differs from it by one base. Since no conserved phenylalanine or tryptophan closes the CDR3, a read error is the likely cause. The J gene is TRBJ2-5, the V gene TRBV4-1, with a tentative D call TRBD1 (6 bases). CDR3 size: 14 residues. Germline-derived CDR1 and CDR2 are MGHRA and YSYEKL. Trimming took off 3 bases at V and 5 bases at J, with 13 bases between the two ends. The CDR3 coding sequence is TGCGCCAGCAGCCAGGACAGTGCTTTGGAGACCCAGTACCTC. Its protein is CASSQDSALETQYL.

This clonotype has at least ten counts. The chain joins TRBV5-6 to TRBJ1-5; D is uncertain. Trimming removed 4 bases at V and 2 bases at J, with 16 bases between. Looked up from germline, CDR1 is SGHDT and CDR2 is YYEEEE. The CDR3 is 16 residues long. CDR3 DNA: TGTGCCAGCAGCCCCGGACGGATAGGTGGCAATCAGCCCCAGCATTTT. Encoded protein: CASSPGRIGGNQPQHF.

This clonotype was recorded many times. The chain employs TRBV4-3 and TRBJ1-1; 7 nucleotides line up with TRBD1. Per germline, CDR1 LGHNA and CDR2 YSLEER. V lost 0 bases, J lost 0 bases, and 10 bases stayed unmatched. CDR3 size: 18 residues. The CDR3 DNA sequence: TGCGCCAGCAGCCAAGACAGGACAGGCGGAATGATGAACACTGAAGCTTTCTTT. Encoded protein: CASSQDRTGGMMNTEAFF.

This clonotype was seen a handful of times. The chain employs TRBV11-2 and TRBJ2-1; TRBD1 might be the D (5 bases). The germline gives CDR1 SGHAT, CDR2 FQNNGV. The CDR3 length is 16 residues. V was trimmed by 5 bases and J by 3 bases, leaving 17 bases between them. CDR3 coding DNA: TGTGCCAGCAGCCTGACGGGTAGGGGTGTCTACAATGAGCAGTTCTTC. Translation gives CASSLTGRGVYNEQFF.

This clonotype occurred a few times. The chain employs TRBV7-6 and TRBJ2-1, with 7 bases lining up with TRBD2. V lost 0 bases and J lost 7; bases outside the gene matches: 9. There are 16 residues in the CDR3. Germline V gene sequence: CDR1 SGHVS, CDR2 FNYEAQ. CDR3 sequence (DNA): TGTGCCAGCAGCTTAGCAGCGGGGATGCAAGGGAATGAGCAGTTCTTC. Amino acids: CASSLAAGMQGNEQFF. The whole variable domain, filled in from reference TRBV7-6 and TRBJ2-1, reads GAGVSQSPRYKVTKRGQDVALRCDPISGHVSLYWYRQALGQGPEFLTYFNYEAQQDKSGLPNDRFSAERPEGSISTLTIQRTEQRDSAMYRCASSLAAGMQGNEQFFGPGTRLTVL.

This clonotype was observed many times. The J gene is TRBJ2-3, the V gene TRBV2; D may be TRBD1 (5 bases). The CDR3 contains 12 residues. Germline CDR1 reads SNHLY; CDR2 reads FYNNEI. Trimming took 8 bases from V and 1 from J, leaving 7 bases between them. The CDR3 coding sequence is TGTGCCAGCGAGACAGGCACAGATACGCAGTATTTT. It specifies CASETGTDTQYF.

The genes are TRBV4-1 and TRBJ2-3; D is unresolved. The last part of the DNA fits TRBJ1-5 better; the J call may be wrong. The CDR3 contains 16 residues. The germline V gene has CDR1 MGHRA and CDR2 YSYEKL. The CDR3 coding sequence is TGCGCCAGCAGCCGAATAGCTAGCGCCAGCACAGATACGCAGCATTTT. Translation: CASSRIASASTDTQHF.

This clonotype has more than one count but fewer than ten. Given a much more abundant clone one base away, this may be a read error. The chain employs TRBV2 and TRBJ2-1; weak D call: TRBD1 (6 bases). Germline lookup yields CDR1 SNHLY and CDR2 FYNNEI. The CDR3 contains 14 residues. Trimming left V 6 bases short and J 4 bases short, with 13 bases between. The CDR3 protein is CASRETGNYNEQFF. CDR3 bases: TGTGCCAGCAGGGAGACAGGCAATTACAATGAGCAGTTCTTC.

As concerns this clonotype: At one boundary the junction diverges from the germline segment, which might be a read error. V is TRBV2 and J is TRBJ2-7; possibly TRBD1 or TRBD2 for D (5 bases each). The CDR3 totals 14 residues. Germline-derived CDR1 and CDR2 are SNHLY and FYNNEI. This CDR3 is CTSSEHGDPEEQYF. The CDR3 DNA sequence: TGCACCAGCAGTGAACATGGGGACCCTGAAGAGCAGTACTTC.

This clonotype was seen at least ten times. The chain combines TRBV19 with TRBJ1-5; TRBD1 matches at 8 bases. V was clipped by 3 bases and J by 4 bases; unmatched bases: 2. Per germline, CDR1 LNHDA and CDR2 SQIVND (reference sequence). The CDR3 runs 14 residues. CDR3 loop: CASSMGQANQPQHF. CDR3 nucleotides: TGTGCCAGTAGTATGGGACAGGCGAATCAGCCCCAGCATTTT. Full variable domain (remainder filled in from reference TRBV19 and TRBJ1-5): DGGITQSPKYLFRKEGQNVTLSCEQNLNHDAMYWYRQDPGQGLRLIYYSQIVNDFQKGDIAEGYSVSREKKESFPLTVTSAQKNPTAFYLCASSMGQANQPQHFGDGTRLSIL.